This T cell receptor (beta chain) was recovered during a study of CD8+ T cells in alopecia areata. Study summary: Administration of oral tofacitinib to treated patients was at 5 to 10 mg twice daily. The drug, tofacitinib, lasted 6 to 18 months, followed by 6 months off drug. Study outcomes and limitations: Scalp sample sequencing also detects resident alphabeta T cells of normal skin.

Samples from alopecia areata patients were lesional scalp punch biopsies and peripheral blood. Extracted from the samples, RNA was reverse transcribed into cDNA to serve as the sequencing template. TCRdb's copy holds only in-frame clones and misses some; the assay was immunoSEQ multiplex PCR. The data show 150,000 to 180,000 clones, 40% to 60% seen once. The CDR3 sequence is 16 residues long. V was cut by 3 bases and J by 1 base, with 13 bases left in between. Germline V lookup: CDR1 SEHNR, CDR2 FQNEAQ (reference sequence). For this clone: Its antigen is undetermined.

This chain connects TRBV7-9 to TRBJ2-4; TRBD1 or TRBD2 may be the D gene (7 bases each). The TCR sequence derives from a human donor with alopecia areata. Sample: CD8+ T cells sorted from blood, taken at week 0. The CDR3 sequence: CASSFDREGAKNIQYF. CDR3 DNA sequence: TGTGCCAGCAGCTTTGACAGGGAGGGGGCCAAAAACATTCAGTACTTC.